The next 10 T cell receptor beta chains were all read from a single sample in a study of T-cell memory formation after mild COVID-19. In TCRdb, the 5' RACE reads were re-called with MiXCR into one record per CDR3 protein. The profile shows approximately 150,000 distinct CDR3 sequences, 13% to 15% of them singletons. Sample: PBMCs or a T cell subset sorted from them (not recorded which). The receptor source for this set is an adult woman who had mild COVID-19 (a few samples of this study predate the infection). Cell type and time point are not known.

The chain uses TRBV29-1 and TRBJ1-4; D is perhaps TRBD1 (5 bases). CDR1 is SQVTM and CDR2 is ANQGSEA in the germline V gene. Trimming shortened V by 7 bases and J by 7 bases, and 13 bases separated the two germline ends. The CDR3 length is 12 residues. The CDR3 sequence is CSGGEFGEKLFF. Written as DNA, the CDR3 is TGCAGCGGAGGGGAGTTTGGTGAAAAACTGTTTTTT.

The rearrangement links TRBV5-1 to TRBJ2-7; D gene uncertain. The CDR3 has 13 amino acids. V was pared by 0 bases and J by 2 bases, with 6 bases between. Germline CDR1 SGHRS, CDR2 YFSETQ. The CDR3 DNA sequence: TGCGCCAGCAGCTTGGATTTTACCTACGAGCAGTACTTC. Translating gives CASSLDFTYEQYF.

The chain couples TRBV20-1 to TRBJ1-4, with D possibly matching TRBD1 (6 bases). Trimming shortened V by 3 bases and J by 7 bases, and 12 bases separated the two germline ends. CDR3 size: 13 residues. CDR1 and CDR2 from the germline V gene are DFQATT and SNEGSKA (reference sequence). Here the CDR3 reads CSASQGRVEKLFF. CDR3 DNA: TGCAGTGCTAGTCAGGGGCGCGTTGAAAAACTGTTTTTT.

This clonotype was seen just once. Its ends do not fully match the called genes, so a read error is possible. V is TRBV7-3 and J is TRBJ2-1; no reliable D call. The germline V gene encodes CDR1 SGHTA and CDR2 FQGTGA. There are 14 residues in the CDR3. The CDR3: CASSSPGSYTEQFF. As DNA, the CDR3 is TGTGCCAGCAGCTCCCCTGGCTCCTACACTGAGCAGTTCTTC. Based on the CDR3 plus reference TRBV7-3 and TRBJ2-1, the full variable domain is GAGVSQTPSNKVTEKGKYVELRCDPISGHTALYWYRQSLGQGPEFLIYFQGTGAADDSGLPNDRFFAVRPEGSVSTLKIQRTERGDSAVYLCASSSPGSYTEQFFGPGTRLTVL.

The chain is built from TRBV25-1 and TRBJ2-1, with 10 nucleotides matching TRBD2. The J segment lost 3 bases and the V segment lost 2 bases, leaving 13 bases of the junction unmatched. The germline gives CDR1 MGHDK, CDR2 SYGVNS. The CDR3 sequence is 19 residues long. The CDR3 sequence: CASSEGDSGRRGFYNEQFF. The CDR3 DNA is TGTGCCAGCAGTGAAGGTGATAGCGGGAGGAGGGGTTTCTACAATGAGCAGTTCTTC.

This clonotype has a handful of counts. The chain is built from TRBV20-1 and TRBJ2-3; D unclear. Germline V gives CDR1 DFQATT, CDR2 SNEGSKA (reference sequence). V dropped 0 bases and J dropped 2 bases, with 18 bases sitting between them. This CDR3 has 17 amino acids. CDR3 DNA sequence: TGCAGTGCTAGAGAGCAGCCGGGCTTTCGGGCCACAGATACGCAGTATTTT. Its protein is CSAREQPGFRATDTQYF.

The chain recombines TRBV19 with TRBJ1-1; TRBD1 might be the D (5 bases). Germline values: CDR1 LNHDA, CDR2 SQIVND (reference sequence). This CDR3 spans 12 amino acids. V dropped 1 base and J dropped 11 bases, with 11 bases sitting between them. The CDR3 nucleotides read TGTGCCAGTAGTATAGGGGGCCGGCCTGCTTTCTTT. This encodes CASSIGGRPAFF.

This clonotype was seen more than once but under ten times. The V call is TRBV6-5, the J call TRBJ1-1, with D unclear. Per the germline V gene, CDR1 is MNHEY and CDR2 is SVGAGI. The CDR3 loop spans 15 amino acids. V was shortened by 6 bases and J by 0 bases, with 14 bases between the two germline ends. This CDR3 reads CASSGRRRLNTEAFF. In nucleotides, the CDR3 is TGTGCCAGCAGCGGGAGGCGACGACTGAACACTGAAGCTTTCTTT.

This clonotype occurred a few times. The chain recombines TRBV5-1 with TRBJ2-5; D might be TRBD2 (6 bases). This CDR3 has 14 amino acids. Germline CDR1 is SGHRS and CDR2 is YFSETQ. V was clipped by 4 bases and J by 3 bases, with 13 bases between them. The CDR3 DNA is TGCGCCAGCAGCCACCGGGGACTGGAAGAGACCCAGTACTTC. This translates into CASSHRGLEETQYF.

This clonotype showed up just a few times. The V and J genes are TRBV20-1 and TRBJ1-2; D is undetermined. CDR3 length equals 16 residues. Trimming took off 0 bases at V and 7 bases at J, with 21 bases between the two ends. Germline V CDR1 and CDR2: DFQATT, SNEGSKA (reference sequence). CDR3 in DNA: TGCAGTGCTAGAGATAAGGACCGGGGTGGTAACGCTGGCTACACCTTC. This sequence encodes CSARDKDRGGNAGYTF.